This T cell receptor beta chain was obtained from a study of T cell clonality in common variable immunodeficiency. Per germline, CDR1 SEHNR and CDR2 FQNEAQ (reference sequence). V was pared by 5 bases and J by 2 bases, with 13 bases between. The CDR3 runs 15 residues. In its sample, this clone was seen many times. What it binds is not known. The read is 3 residues too short to cover the CDR3 end, so that end is filled in from the germline J gene. Findings and caveats of the study: Shared TCRbeta clones were fewer between CVID subjects than controls.

Sequencing used immunoSEQ multiplex PCR; TCRdb keeps in-frame clones, though not all of them. The sample holds 25,000 to 35,000 clones, and no clone turns up only once. This TCR was sampled from a person aged 18 to 70 in good health. J is TRBJ2-1 and V is TRBV7-9, with D tentatively TRBD1 (6 bases). The sequenced material came from peripheral blood mononuclear cells. The CDR3 reads CASSKGVGAYNEQFF. Incomplete CDR3 DNA: TGTGCCAGCAGCAAGGGGGTGGGGGCCTACAATGAG.